Sequencing of this T cell receptor beta chain was carried out in a study of cytomegalovirus exposure and HLA in healthy donors. Study in general: Across 350 to 400 genotyped donors, 81% landed in the Caucasian-associated ancestry cluster.

Germline loops: CDR1 SGDLS, CDR2 YYNGEE. The CDR3 loop spans 16 amino acids. J lost 5 bases, V lost 3 bases, and 9 bases had no gene match. The PCR employed 60 Vbeta primers together with 13 Jbeta primers. This table comes from immunoSEQ multiplex PCR, and its TCRdb copy is limited to in-frame clones, with some not included. The profile shows 150,000 to 200,000 clones, around 80% of them singletons. Material for sequencing was PBMCs. The receptor's source is a woman aged 25 to 39 in good health and CMV-seropositive. V and J are TRBV9 and TRBJ2-5; 11 bases are shared with TRBD2. The DNA of the CDR3 is TGTGCCAGCAGCGGAGGGGTAGCGGGAGGGCTGGAGACCCAGTACTTC. It codes for CASSGGVAGGLETQYF.